This entry lists 30 T cell receptor beta chains sequenced from one sample in a study of T cells in Graves' hyperthyroidism and ophthalmopathy. Amplification yielded TCR beta CDR3 regions, with RNA transcripts as the source. The study used the HTBI primer set for a first-round RT-PCR of the TCR CDR3. TCRdb independently ran MiXCR on the multiplex PCR reads; one entry per CDR3 protein. The table lists around 520,000 distinct CDR3 sequences, 13% to 15% of them singletons. Source material: blood. Every receptor here comes from a woman younger than 30 with Graves' hyperthyroidism.

Ten or more counts support this clonotype. The V call is TRBV2, the J call TRBJ1-3, with a weak D call TRBD1 (6 bases). Trimming took 6 bases from V and 1 from J, leaving 10 bases between them. This CDR3 has 14 amino acids. Germline loops: CDR1 SNHLY, CDR2 FYNNEI. CDR3 nucleotide sequence: TGTGCCAGCAGCCAAACAGGGTCTGGAAACACCATATATTTT. Translated, it gives CASSQTGSGNTIYF.

This chain uses TRBV10-2 with TRBJ2-1, with TRBD2 matching over 9 bases. Trimming cost V 10 bases and J 2 bases; bases outside gene matches: 9. The CDR3 is 15 amino acids. Per the germline V gene, CDR1 is WSHSY and CDR2 is SAAADI. The DNA for the CDR3 is TGCGCCACCGCCTTGACTAGCGGAGCCTACAATGAGCAGTTCTTC. Translation: CATALTSGAYNEQFF.

There are a few counts of this clonotype. J is TRBJ2-1 and V is TRBV9; 10 bases agree with TRBD2. Trimming removed 1 base from V and 10 bases from J; junction bases left unmatched: 5. The CDR3 sequence is 14 residues long. Germline V gene sequence: CDR1 SGDLS, CDR2 YYNGEE. The CDR3 nucleotides read TGTGCCAGCAGCGTACCGGGACTAGCGAACGAGCAGTTCTTC. It codes for CASSVPGLANEQFF. Full variable domain (missing parts from reference TRBV9 and TRBJ2-1): DSGVTQTPKHLITATGQRVTLRCSPRSGDLSVYWYQQSLDQGLQFLIQYYNGEERAKGNILERFSAQQFPDLHSELNLSSLELGDSALYFCASSVPGLANEQFFGPGTRLTVL.

The V call is TRBV5-1, the J call TRBJ1-4, with TRBD1 identical over 9 bases. From germline, CDR1 is SGHRS and CDR2 YFSETQ. V gave up 0 bases and J gave up 5 bases; unmatched junction bases: 5. This CDR3 region has 16 residues. CDR3 sequence (DNA): TGCGCCAGCAGCTTGGCCTCCGGGACAGGGAATGAAAAACTGTTTTTT. This sequence encodes CASSLASGTGNEKLFF.

In this sample, this clonotype turned up many times. The rearrangement links TRBV11-3 to TRBJ2-1; possible D gene TRBD2, 6 bases. CDR3 length: 15 amino acids. V dropped 3 bases and J dropped 3 bases, with 12 bases sitting between them. Germline lookup yields CDR1 SGHNT and CDR2 YENEEA. CDR3 sequence: CASSFRGTHYNEQFF. The CDR3 bases are TGTGCCAGCAGCTTCCGGGGGACCCACTACAATGAGCAGTTCTTC.

This clonotype was seen repeatedly, ten times or more. The J gene is TRBJ1-6, the V gene TRBV27; tentatively, D is TRBD1 (6 bases). V lost 6 bases to trimming and J lost 8 bases, with 11 bases between them. Germline CDR1 reads MNHEY; CDR2 reads SMNVEV (reference sequence). The CDR3 sequence is 13 residues long. CDR3 loop: CASSLGADSPLHF. The CDR3 DNA sequence: TGTGCCAGCAGCCTGGGGGCTGATTCACCCCTCCACTTT.

This clonotype was recorded a few times. The chain carries TRBV3-1 and TRBJ2-7, with 11 nucleotides matching TRBD1. The CDR3 covers 15 residues. The V and J ends lost 3 bases and 0 bases, in that order; junction bases with no gene match: 1. Germline V lookup: CDR1 LGHDT, CDR2 YNNKEL (reference sequence). This CDR3 is CASSHGTGGSYEQYV. CDR3 nucleotide sequence: TGTGCCAGCAGCCACGGGACAGGGGGCTCCTACGAGCAGTACGTC.

This clonotype was observed many times. An end of the junction does not agree with germline; a read error may underlie this. The chain recombines TRBV12-3 or TRBV12-4 with TRBJ1-1; D gene unclear. CDR3 length: 10 residues. CDR3 region: CASTAGQQVF. The DNA of the CDR3 is TGTGCCAGCACGGCCGGGCAGCAAGTCTTT.

This clonotype has a count of ten or more. V and J are TRBV12-3 or TRBV12-4 and TRBJ1-1; the D gene is possibly TRBD1 (5 bases). V shed 4 bases and J shed 2 bases, with 17 bases lying between them. The CDR3 extends over 16 amino acids. The CDR3 sequence is CASSSLPGTGNTEAFF. The CDR3 region has the DNA TGTGCCAGCAGTTCACTCCCCGGGACGGGAAACACTGAAGCTTTCTTT.

This clonotype turned up a few times. This chain connects TRBV19 to TRBJ2-5; 9 bases align to TRBD1. Germline V CDR1 and CDR2: LNHDA, SQIVND (reference sequence). The CDR3 has 16 residues. V trimming: 1 base; J trimming: 2 bases; junction bases outside the gene matches: 5. Written as DNA, the CDR3 is TGTGCCAGTAGTATAGGGACAGGGGTCCTTCAAGAGACCCAGTACTTC. Its protein product is CASSIGTGVLQETQYF.

The sample holds many counts of this clonotype. The chain is built from TRBV3-1 and TRBJ1-2; D unclear. The V gene's germline CDR1 is LGHDT and CDR2 YNNKEL (reference sequence). This CDR3 is built from 14 residues. V was pared by 0 bases and J by 7 bases, with 12 bases between. The chain's CDR3 is CASSQDPSHLGYTF. The CDR3 nucleotides are TGTGCCAGCAGCCAAGATCCGAGTCATCTTGGCTACACCTTC.

This clonotype was seen ten or more times. One junction end does not reproduce the germline sequence, and a read error may be involved. The J gene is TRBJ2-3, the V gene TRBV28; 9 nucleotides match TRBD2. Per the germline V gene, CDR1 is MDHEN and CDR2 is SYDVKM. The CDR3 has 14 amino acids. The CDR3 spells CASKTGTSIDTQYF. The CDR3 DNA sequence: TGTGCCAGCAAGACCGGGACTAGCATAGATACGCAGTATTTT.

The chain combines TRBV12-3 or TRBV12-4 with TRBJ1-1, with TRBD1 matching over 11 bases. After removal of 3 bases from V and 10 bases from J, the junction contained 1 base not matched to a gene. The CDR3 sequence is 12 residues long. The CDR3 spells CASSFGTGGAFF. CDR3 nucleotides: TGTGCCAGCAGTTTTGGGACAGGGGGAGCTTTCTTT.

This clonotype was picked up many times. This chain joins TRBV19 and TRBJ2-3, with 14 bases matching TRBD2. J gave up 4 bases and V 1 base, and 7 bases lay outside the gene matches. The CDR3 spans 18 residues. CDR1 and CDR2 (germline): LNHDA, SQIVND (reference sequence). CDR3 DNA sequence: TGTGCCAGTAGTATAGGGGGACTAGCGGGAGTCATTGCAGATACGCAGTATTTT. Its protein is CASSIGGLAGVIADTQYF.

The sample holds a few counts of this clonotype. The chain couples TRBV5-8 to TRBJ2-2; 16 bases align to TRBD2. V trimming: 3 bases; J trimming: 3 bases; junction bases outside the gene matches: 14. The CDR3 consists of 21 residues. Germline loops: CDR1 SGHTS, CDR2 YDEGEE. The CDR3 bases are TGTGCCAGCAGCTACGAGATCCCGGGACTAGCGGGAGGGTCGGACACCGGGGAGCTGTTTTTT. Translation: CASSYEIPGLAGGSDTGELFF.

This clonotype was counted at least ten times. The chain couples TRBV5-4 to TRBJ2-2; 8 bases match TRBD2. The V segment lost 0 bases and the J segment 5 bases; nucleotides outside the gene matches: 3. The germline gives CDR1 SGHNT, CDR2 YYREEE (reference sequence). This CDR3 contains 15 residues. The CDR3 DNA reads as TGTGCCAGCAGCTTGGGGACTAGCTTAACCGGGGAGCTGTTTTTT. It translates to CASSLGTSLTGELFF.

By sample share, this clonotype is medium-sized. The rearrangement joins TRBV3-1 to TRBJ1-1; D is possibly TRBD1 (5 bases). V lost 4 bases, J lost 0 bases, and 21 bases lay in between. The CDR3 spans 18 residues. Germline CDR1 and CDR2: LGHDT and YNNKEL (reference sequence). The CDR3 loop reads CASSPWGGETRMNTEAFF. CDR3 nucleotide sequence: TGTGCCAGCAGCCCCTGGGGGGGGGAAACGAGGATGAACACTGAAGCTTTCTTT.

This clonotype came up a few times. The rearrangement links TRBV11-3 to TRBJ1-1, with D unresolved. The V end was cut by 6 bases, the J end by 0 bases, with 14 bases between. The CDR3 is 15 amino acids. Germline V gives CDR1 SGHNT, CDR2 YENEEA. The CDR3 DNA follows: TGTGCCAGCAGTCAAAACTACAGAATGAACACTGAAGCTTTCTTT. Translated: CASSQNYRMNTEAFF.

This clonotype was counted many times. This chain connects TRBV6-2 or TRBV6-3 to TRBJ2-7; D is ambiguous. The CDR3 consists of 15 residues. Per germline, CDR1 MNHEY and CDR2 SVGEGT. V was cut by 3 bases and J by 3 bases, with 15 bases left in between. This chain's CDR3 is CASSYITGLFYEQYF. The CDR3 DNA sequence: TGTGCCAGCAGTTATATAACCGGATTATTCTACGAGCAGTACTTC.

This sequence joins TRBV19 and TRBJ1-1, with D unclear. The CDR3 extends over 13 amino acids. V was pared by 3 bases and J by 6 bases, with 11 bases between. Germline-derived CDR1 and CDR2 are LNHDA and SQIVND (reference sequence). CDR3 sequence reads: CASSMGVAAEAFF. The CDR3 bases are TGTGCCAGTAGTATGGGTGTTGCGGCTGAAGCTTTCTTT.

This clonotype was recorded at least ten times. The chain recombines TRBV19 with TRBJ1-1; weak D call: TRBD1 (6 bases). This CDR3 has 17 amino acids. The germline gives CDR1 LNHDA, CDR2 SQIVND (reference sequence). Trimming removed 0 bases at V and 0 bases at J, with 14 bases between. The CDR3 spells CASSIDSGGGVNTEAFF. CDR3 in DNA: TGTGCCAGTAGTATAGATTCCGGGGGCGGAGTGAACACTGAAGCTTTCTTT. Variable domain in full (rest from reference TRBV19 and TRBJ1-1): DGGITQSPKYLFRKEGQNVTLSCEQNLNHDAMYWYRQDPGQGLRLIYYSQIVNDFQKGDIAEGYSVSREKKESFPLTVTSAQKNPTAFYLCASSIDSGGGVNTEAFFGQGTRLTVV.

Comments on this clonotype: This may come from a read error, since a much larger clone is one base off. The CDR3 protein is CGVDSNNQETQYF. The CDR3 nucleotides are TGCGGCGTTGATAGTAACAACCAAGAGACCCAGTACTTC. The chain is built from TRBV29-1 and TRBJ2-5; no firm D call. Germline V gene lookup returns CDR1 SQVTM and CDR2 ANQGSEA. CDR3 size: 13 residues.

The chain recombines TRBV7-2 with TRBJ1-4; D is ambiguous. The V end was cut by 4 bases, the J end by 7 bases, with 16 bases between. This CDR3 is 15 amino acids long. Looked up from germline, CDR1 is SGHTA and CDR2 is FQGNSA. CDR3 bases: TGTGCCAGCAGCTCGGACCCCAACCGAATTGAAAAACTGTTTTTT. It specifies CASSSDPNRIEKLFF.

The genes are TRBV19 and TRBJ1-5; D not resolved. This CDR3 spans 14 amino acids. CDR1 LNHDA and CDR2 SQIVND come from the germline V gene (reference sequence). V was shortened by 6 bases and J by 4 bases, with 13 bases between the two germline ends. CDR3 loop: CASRVGYWNQPQHF. The CDR3, as DNA: TGTGCCAGTAGGGTTGGGTATTGGAATCAGCCCCAGCATTTT. The full variable domain, in which reference TRBV19 and TRBJ1-5 provide the parts outside the CDR3, is DGGITQSPKYLFRKEGQNVTLSCEQNLNHDAMYWYRQDPGQGLRLIYYSQIVNDFQKGDIAEGYSVSREKKESFPLTVTSAQKNPTAFYLCASRVGYWNQPQHFGDGTRLSIL.

This clonotype was counted at least ten times. The J gene is TRBJ2-1, the V gene TRBV27; D is perhaps TRBD1 (5 bases). The CDR3 is made up of 14 amino acids. The germline gives CDR1 MNHEY, CDR2 SMNVEV (reference sequence). Trimming removed 2 bases from V and 10 bases from J, with 15 bases in between. The DNA of the CDR3 is TGTGCCAGCAGTTTACGGCGTATGGGGCACGAGCAGTTCTTC. It codes for CASSLRRMGHEQFF.

At least ten counts were recorded for this clonotype. The chain combines TRBV11-2 with TRBJ2-3; 7 bases line up with TRBD2. The CDR3 runs 15 residues. V trimming: 5 bases; J trimming: 0 bases; junction bases outside the gene matches: 5. From germline, CDR1 is SGHAT and CDR2 FQNNGV. CDR3 sequence: CASSPGTTSTDTQYF. In DNA form, the CDR3 reads TGTGCCAGCAGCCCCGGGACTACAAGCACAGATACGCAGTATTTT.

This clonotype was observed many times. This chain links TRBV11-2 with TRBJ2-7; D call uncertain. Germline values: CDR1 SGHAT, CDR2 FQNNGV. V lost 4 bases and J 5 bases, leaving 15 bases between the germline ends. The CDR3 contains 14 residues. The CDR3 bases are TGTGCCAGCAGCTCCCCAGAACGTAACCACGAGCAGTACTTC. The encoded protein is CASSSPERNHEQYF.

This clonotype was detected ten times or more. The J gene is TRBJ2-3, the V gene TRBV9; D not certain. CDR1 SGDLS and CDR2 YYNGEE come from the germline V gene. Trimming removed 0 bases at V and 2 bases at J, with 10 bases between. The CDR3 loop spans 15 amino acids. CDR3 nucleotides: TGTGCCAGCAGCGTAGTGGGTAGCCCCACAGATACGCAGTATTTT. Translating it yields CASSVVGSPTDTQYF.

The V and J genes are TRBV6-2 or TRBV6-3 and TRBJ1-6; no reliable D call. Per germline, CDR1 MNHEY and CDR2 SVGEGT. The CDR3 spans 15 residues. V shed 0 bases and J shed 11 bases, with 14 bases lying between them. CDR3 nucleotide sequence: TGTGCCAGCAGTTACTCGAGAGGTTCCAATCCACCCCTCCACTTT. This translates into CASSYSRGSNPPLHF.

In this sample, this clonotype turned up many times. CDR3 nucleotides: TGTGCCACCAGCAGAGTTGGCAGTGAAGCTTTCTTT. It translates to CATSRVGSEAFF. V gene TRBV15 combines with J gene TRBJ1-1, with D uncertain. Germline CDR1 LNHNV, CDR2 YYDKDF (reference sequence). The CDR3 covers 12 residues. V shed 1 base and J shed 7 bases, with 7 bases lying between them.